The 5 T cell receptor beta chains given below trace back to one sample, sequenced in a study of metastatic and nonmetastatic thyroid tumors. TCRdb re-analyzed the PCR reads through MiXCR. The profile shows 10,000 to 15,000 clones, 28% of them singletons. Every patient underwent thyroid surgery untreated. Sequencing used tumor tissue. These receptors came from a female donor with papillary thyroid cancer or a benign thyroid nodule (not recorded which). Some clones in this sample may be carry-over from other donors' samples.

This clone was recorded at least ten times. CDR3 bases: TGCAGTGCTAGACTCCATGGGTTGGAGACCCAGTACTTC. Translating gives CSARLHGLETQYF. The chain has TRBV20-1 and TRBJ2-5, with unresolved D. Germline V lookup: CDR1 DFQATT, CDR2 SNEGSKA (reference sequence). V shed 2 bases and J shed 5 bases, with 12 bases lying between them. This CDR3 contains 13 residues.

The CDR3 DNA follows: TGCGCCAGCATCCAGGAGAACAGGGGAAGGGTAGAAAAACTGTTTTTT. Its translation is CASIQENRGRVEKLFF. The chain links TRBV4-1 to TRBJ1-4; 7 bases map to TRBD1. Germline-derived CDR1 and CDR2 are MGHRA and YSYEKL. J lost 8 bases, V lost 7 bases, and 16 bases had no gene match. The CDR3 totals 16 residues.

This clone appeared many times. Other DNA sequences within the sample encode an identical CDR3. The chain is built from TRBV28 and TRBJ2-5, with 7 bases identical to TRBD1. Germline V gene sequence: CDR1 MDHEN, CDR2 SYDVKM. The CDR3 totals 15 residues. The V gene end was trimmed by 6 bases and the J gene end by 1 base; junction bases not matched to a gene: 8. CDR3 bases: TGTGCCAGCAGCACCCCGGGACAGCTCCAAGAGACCCAGTACTTC. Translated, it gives CASSTPGQLQETQYF.

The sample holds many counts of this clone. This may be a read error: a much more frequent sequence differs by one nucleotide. The CDR3 loop is CASSSSYASGSVIQYF. CDR3 sequence (DNA): TGTGCCAGCAGTTCATCCTACGCTAGCGGGAGTGTCATTCAGTACTTC. This chain links TRBV12-3 or TRBV12-4 with TRBJ2-4, with 10 bases matching TRBD2. V was clipped by 4 bases and J by 9 bases; unmatched bases: 12. CDR3 length: 16 amino acids.

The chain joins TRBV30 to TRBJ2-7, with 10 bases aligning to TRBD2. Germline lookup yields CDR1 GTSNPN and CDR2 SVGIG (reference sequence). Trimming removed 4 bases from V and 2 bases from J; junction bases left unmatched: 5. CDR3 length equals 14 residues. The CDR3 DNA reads TGTGCCTGGATGGCTAGCGGGAGAACCTACGAGCAGTACTTC. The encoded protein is CAWMASGRTYEQYF.